This T cell receptor (beta chain) was identified during a study of spatial heterogeneity in lung cancer. TCRdb re-called the 5' RACE reads with MiXCR, one entry per CDR3 protein. The sample has tens of thousands of distinct CDR3 sequences, around 11% seen once. Trimming took off 5 bases at V and 4 bases at J, with 14 bases between the two ends. CDR3 length: 14 amino acids. Per the germline V gene, CDR1 is SEHNR and CDR2 is FQNEAQ (reference sequence). The time point denotes: blood at routine non-recurrence follow-up after resection. This clonotype was detected ten times or more. The rearrangement links TRBV7-9 to TRBJ1-2, with D uncertain. This receptor was obtained from a male donor with early-stage non-small cell lung cancer. The sequencing used PBMCs, collected at follow-up. The CDR3 reads CASSRRREPYGYTF. Written as DNA, the CDR3 is TGTGCCAGCAGCCGCAGGCGGGAGCCCTATGGCTACACCTTC.